This T cell receptor (beta chain) was recovered during a study of CD8+CD57+ T cells in acquired aplastic anemia. CDR3 and TCR beta VDJ profiling relied on a genomic DNA template. TCRdb used MiXCR to reprocess the reads, holding one entry per CDR3 protein. The table lists around 170,000 distinct CDR3 sequences, just under 65% of them singletons. The V gene's germline CDR1 is SGHDT and CDR2 YYEEEE. Trimming left V 0 bases short and J 7 bases short, with 10 bases between. CDR3 size: 13 residues. Of note for this clonotype: What it binds is unknown.

The study's findings and limits: A significant difference in CD8+ Simpson's diversity between patients and controls was not found.

This receptor was obtained from a human donor in good health. What was sequenced was sorted CD4+, CD8+, or CD8+CD57+ T cells (not recorded which) from PBMCs. The chain uses TRBV5-6 and TRBJ1-2, with D maybe TRBD1 (6 bases). DNA for the CDR3: TGTGCCAGCAGCTTGGCCGGGGGGGCTGGCTACACCTTC. Amino acids: CASSLAGGAGYTF.